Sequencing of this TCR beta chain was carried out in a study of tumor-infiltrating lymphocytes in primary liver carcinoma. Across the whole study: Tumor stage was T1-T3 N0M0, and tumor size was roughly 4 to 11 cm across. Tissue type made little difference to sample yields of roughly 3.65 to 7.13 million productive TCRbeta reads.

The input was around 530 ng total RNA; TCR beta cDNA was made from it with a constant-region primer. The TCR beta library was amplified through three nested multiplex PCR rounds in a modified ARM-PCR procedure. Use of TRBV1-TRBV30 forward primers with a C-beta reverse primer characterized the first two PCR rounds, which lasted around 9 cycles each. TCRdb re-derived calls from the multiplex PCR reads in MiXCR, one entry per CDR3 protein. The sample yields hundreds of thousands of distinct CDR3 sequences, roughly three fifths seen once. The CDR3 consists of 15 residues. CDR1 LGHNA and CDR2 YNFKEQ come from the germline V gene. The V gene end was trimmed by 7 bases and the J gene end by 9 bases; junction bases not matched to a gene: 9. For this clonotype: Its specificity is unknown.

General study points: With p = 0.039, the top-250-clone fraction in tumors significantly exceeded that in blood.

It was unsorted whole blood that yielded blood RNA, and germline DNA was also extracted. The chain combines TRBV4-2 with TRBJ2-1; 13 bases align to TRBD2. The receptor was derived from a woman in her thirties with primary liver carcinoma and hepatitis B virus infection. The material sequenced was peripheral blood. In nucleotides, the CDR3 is TGTGCCAGCAATCCACTAGCGGGAGGGCCCTCTGAGCAGTTCTTC. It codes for CASNPLAGGPSEQFF.